This T cell receptor beta chain was sequenced in a study of PD-1 blockade in classical Hodgkin lymphoma. On the study more broadly: Patients were treated with nivolumab at 3 mg/kg, and this was given intravenously every 2 weeks.

CDR3 length equals 11 residues. V was shortened by 2 bases and J by 2 bases, with 3 bases between the two germline ends. Germline V gives CDR1 DFQATT, CDR2 SNEGSKA (reference sequence). Of note for this clone: Its antigen is not known.

The data were produced by immunoSEQ multiplex PCR, yet TCRdb's version contains in-frame clones alone and is incomplete. Here the sample spans about 24,000 clones, 60% to 80% being singletons. Each of the patients experienced relapse following autologous stem cell transplantation, and their brentuximab vedotin exposure differed. Findings and caveats of the study: Some patients began nivolumab under 1 year after ASCT. These patients were excluded from later analyses. Complete responders' diversity at baseline resembled that of newly diagnosed patients.

The sample consisted of peripheral blood mononuclear cells (PBMCs), taken at baseline. The rearrangement links TRBV20-1 to TRBJ2-5; the D is unclear. This TCR came from a human donor with classical Hodgkin lymphoma. DNA of the CDR3: TGCAGTGCTAGAACGCAAGAGACCCAGTACTTC. Protein sequence: CSARTQETQYF.